The following is a T cell receptor beta chain sequence with its context. The target antigen is unknown. The sample is drawn from a study of cytomegalovirus exposure and HLA in healthy donors. Study-level findings and limits: A classifier reportedly called cytomegalovirus status with high sensitivity and specificity.

Trimming stripped 5 bases from V and 0 bases from J, with 7 bases between. Germline-derived CDR1 and CDR2 are WNHNN and SYGVQD (reference sequence). The CDR3 is 13 amino acids. PCR was performed using 60 Vbeta and 13 Jbeta primers. Only in-frame clones appear in the TCRdb table, and some are missing; sequencing was by immunoSEQ multiplex PCR. Of approximately 120,000 clones listed, 73% are singletons. The rearrangement joins TRBV10-1 to TRBJ1-1; D ambiguous. Sequencing was performed on PBMCs. The source of this sequence is a man aged 60 to 69 in good health and CMV-seropositive. The CDR3 loop reads CASSRELNTEAFF. DNA of the CDR3: TGCGCCAGCAGTCGGGAACTGAACACTGAAGCTTTCTTT.